This entry is about one T cell receptor (beta chain). Its target is unknown. This sample is part of a study of cytomegalovirus exposure and HLA in healthy donors. Study-level findings and limits: There were some V segments, including TRBV6-2 and TRBV6-3, excluded as indistinguishable.

The study ran its PCR with 60 Vbeta and 13 Jbeta primers. Sequencing used immunoSEQ multiplex PCR; TCRdb keeps in-frame clones, though not all of them. The sample holds 200,000 to 250,000 clones; 77% are singletons and the top ten take approximately 2.6%. Germline assignment: CDR1 KGHSH and CDR2 LQKENI. This CDR3 comprises 16 residues. V was trimmed by 0 bases and J by 5 bases, leaving 16 bases between them. This clonotype originated in a woman aged 55-75 years in good health and CMV-seropositive. This chain links TRBV18 with TRBJ1-1; TRBD1 is a possible D gene (5 bases). Source material: PBMCs. CDR3 bases: TGTGCCAGCTCACCACCGTGGGCCTCACCAGGGACTGAAGCTTTCTTT. Encoded protein: CASSPPWASPGTEAFF.